This T cell receptor beta chain was recovered during a study of CD8 T cells in Susac syndrome (dated by TCRdb to between 2017 and 2020). Regarding the study in general: Among the sequenced Susac syndrome patients, five or six had clinically active disease and eight or nine were in clinical remission. At blood withdrawal, Susac syndrome patients were therapy-naive, treated with corticosteroids (with IVIg additionally given to some), or treated with IVIg alone. Whether CD8+ T cell activation and differentiation in Susac syndrome was antigen driven was tested using repertoire sequencing. The clonality of the CD8+ T cell repertoire was compared across about 12 healthy donors, some 14 Susac syndrome patients and 15 multiple sclerosis patients.

Results the study describes overall, beyond this receptor: CD8+ repertoires in Susac syndrome showed clonal expansion, which was highest in CD8+ TEMRA cells and was greater in clinically active patients than in remitting patients. Over 15 Susac-specific public clones were identified in the total CD8+ repertoire, and roughly five Susac-specific public clones were identified in the CD8+ TEMRA repertoire. The TCR sequencing and HLA analysis was acknowledged to have included a relatively small number of individuals.

Trimming takes 7 bases from V and 5 bases from J, and the germline ends sit 14 bases apart. The CDR3 numbers 13 residues from cysteine through phenylalanine. Only the CDR3 DNA stays, 39 bases, in frame from base 1. According to the germline V gene, CDR1 reads MNHEY and CDR2 reads SVGEGT. RNA was extracted using the RNeasy kit, and about 0.5 to 1 microgram was reverse transcribed with random hexamers. The immunoSEQ multiplex PCR assay, covering 54 Vbeta and 13 Jbeta segments, was used to amplify TCR beta CDR3 regions. PCR amplification bias was corrected by using a synthetic template baseline for primer optimization and computational correction. For the original study's pipeline: Reads were annotated to V, D and J genes according to IMGT and were analyzed with immunoSEQ Analyzer, with only productive sequences retained. To calculate clonality, Shannon entropy was normalized by log2 of the number of productive unique sequences and then subtracted from one. For each patient and control, public and private clones were evaluated within the 100 most prevalent clones. Clones were defined as Susac-specific if absent from the healthy and MS cohorts, from 1052 published viral clones and from other ImmuneACCESS disease sequences. TCRdb redid the processing of the public reads, applying fastp at Q25 and MiXCR, and retained in-frame beta chains. When rows share a CDR3 protein, they turn into one entry using the most common DNA and genes. TCRdb assigned the V and J calls; the authors' analysis was not used. The sample records approximately 79,000 distinct CDR3 sequences, approximately 94% of which are singletons. The ten largest make up less than 0.6% of the sample.

High-throughput TCR beta sequencing profiled peripheral blood CD8+ and CD4+ T cells from healthy donors, Susac syndrome patients and multiple sclerosis patients. Susac syndrome patients met recently defined diagnostic criteria for definite or probable disease. Bulk CD8+ and CD4+ T cells were purified by magnetic negative isolation, while CD8+ TEMRA cells were enriched using FACS. Blood was drawn into EDTA tubes, processed within 24 hours, and PBMCs were isolated by density gradient centrifugation. PBMCs intended for TCR sequencing were cryopreserved in liquid nitrogen and were subsequently thawed in a 37 degrees C water bath. A purity of at least 90% was achieved for sorted or isolated CD4+, CD8+ and CD8+ TEMRA cells. This clonotype was seen once. No antigen is known for it. No qualities accompany the bases; no much larger clone lies one base away. Support from one read is weak.

The rearranged segments are TRBV6-2 or TRBV6-3 and TRBJ2-5; TRBD2 is possibly the D segment (7 matching bases). The sample consisted of CD8+ T cells from PBMCs. This receptor was identified in a human donor with Susac syndrome. The nucleotide sequence is TGTGCCAGCACCAAGGGGGGGGTGGAGACCCAGTACTTC. Translated, this is CASTKGGVETQYF.